The clone carrying this T cell receptor (beta chain) was seen only once. Its antigen is not identified. The entry originates in a study of read filtering for tumor transcriptome and immune sequencing. Study in general: 8 patients were R-ISS I, 16 were R-ISS II, 6 or 7 were R-ISS III. Points from the study as a whole: This fraction held mixed bone marrow immune cells after CD138-negative sorting.

From germline, CDR1 is MNHEY and CDR2 SVGEGT. The trim removed 2 bases at V and 7 bases at J, leaving 15 bases unmatched. There are 18 residues in the CDR3. From around 440 ng of RNA, a library with molecular barcoded alpha/delta and beta/gamma adaptors was made. TCRdb reprocessed the reads with MiXCR, giving one entry per CDR3 protein. The sample gives about 48,000 distinct CDR3 sequences, roughly 20% of which show up once; 15% is in the top ten. The TCR was taken from a donor over 35 with multiple myeloma. The chain uses TRBV6-2 or TRBV6-3 and TRBJ2-1; 9 bases are shared with TRBD2. The specimen sequenced was a population of CD138-negative cells sorted from bone marrow. CDR3 residues: CASSYLRGSGRKGNEQFF. DNA of the CDR3: TGTGCCAGCAGTTACCTTAGGGGTAGCGGGAGAAAAGGGAATGAGCAGTTCTTC.